This TCR beta chain originates from a study of T cells in Graves' hyperthyroidism and ophthalmopathy. The ends were cut back, 1 base at V and 7 bases at J, with 17 bases in the middle. CDR3 length equals 16 residues. Per germline, CDR1 SGHVS and CDR2 FQNEAQ. The study based diagnoses on clinical symptoms, serum thyroxine and TRAb, thyroid ultrasound and orbital computed tomography. PBMCs were collected from a roughly 10 ml volume of fresh peripheral blood. Researchers took RNA transcripts and amplified the TCR beta CDR3 regions from them. HTBI primers were employed in a first-round RT-PCR of the TCR CDR3. TCRdb called the multiplex PCR reads again in MiXCR, with one record for every CDR3 protein. The data contain approximately 720,000 distinct CDR3 sequences, 15% to 20% of them singletons. General observations from the study: It was a median about 6 months before onset that the model predicted ophthalmopathy. Most expanded thyroid clonotypes above 0.001 also appeared in blood.

For this clonotype: As yet, its antigen is unknown.

The sequence came from a woman aged 50 to 60 with Graves' hyperthyroidism that later progressed to Graves' ophthalmopathy. Sequences were obtained from blood. The V gene is TRBV7-8, the J gene TRBJ1-5; the D gene is possibly TRBD1 (6 bases). CDR3: CASSLEAGAARQPQHF. The CDR3 DNA follows: TGTGCCAGCAGCTTAGAAGCAGGGGCAGCTAGGCAGCCCCAGCATTTT.